This T cell receptor beta chain originates from a study of shared clonotypes between healthy human individuals (dated by TCRdb to 2019 to 2021). As for the study more broadly: The cohort included three men and two women between 18 and 49 years of age. Different laboratories and diverse techniques were used to prepare libraries and sequence TCR repertoires, to increase sequencing depth and limit assay-specific biases. For each donor, CD4 naive and CD4 memory were each run on three plates, CD8 naive on two plates, and CD8 memory on one plate. Leukapheresis yielded between about 0.94 and 8.9 billion PBMCs per donor. Blood TCR repertoires of roughly five healthy adults were deeply sequenced to estimate repertoire size and the extent of clonotype sharing between individuals.

The CDR3 sequence holds 12 residues, the cysteine and phenylalanine included. CDR3 DNA only is kept here, 36 bases in frame from base 1. CDR1 and CDR2, looked up from the germline V gene, are SGHTS and YDEGEE. V is clipped by 5 bases and J by 10 bases, and the sequence between their germline boundaries is 16 bases long. CD8 naive samples consisted of CD45RO-negative cells that were positively selected for CCR7, yielding a CD45RA+CCR7+ population without TemRA cells. The donors were healthy, HIV-negative adults with no recently reported acute infections or vaccinations. All donors were Caucasian adults living in Nashville, Tennessee, USA. Blood was obtained by leukapheresis, after which PBMCs were separated by Ficoll-Histopaque density gradient centrifugation and cryopreserved in liquid nitrogen vapor phase. Analytical flow cytometry was used to check the purity and quantity of every magnetically sorted T cell population. Genomic DNA was isolated from every sorted fraction and measured by UV absorbance on a Nanodrop 2000c.

TCR CDR3 regions were amplified from genomic DNA by multiplex PCR using the deep immunoSEQ assay. Extracted genomic DNA from each cell subset was distributed evenly across all wells of several immunoSEQ 96-well plates, and each plate was treated as a replicate. For sorted subsets, 150 to 250 ng genomic DNA, equal to 25,000 to 35,000 T cell genomes, was loaded into each replicate PCR. Purified libraries were measured with a Qubit 3.0 fluorometer, size-checked on a Bioanalyzer 2100, and measured again with the KAPA Library Quantification kit. Each immunoSEQ 96-well plate was sequenced on its own single-read 150-cycle Illumina NextSeq 550 flow cell. The original pipeline was this. Because only junctional sequences without quality scores were contained in the immunoSEQ output, filtering matching that applied to full-length reads could not be performed. Sequences were annotated with PyIR, a Python wrapper for IgBLAST v1.9, using IMGT germline references to assign V/J genes and CDR3. Any read was removed if the V/J assignment was weak (E-value above 1e-6), the CDR3 was missing, or the read contained stop codons, out-of-frame junctions, or ambiguous translated residues. A V3J clonotype was defined by an identical inferred V gene, J gene, and CDR3 amino acid sequence. The percentage overlap between two repertoires was calculated by dividing the number of shared unique clonotypes by the size of the smaller repertoire. Repertoire richness was assessed with RTK rarefaction, the Chao1 estimator, and Recon v2.1 estimates of unobserved clonotypes. For all TCRbeta clonotypes obtained by the gDNA method from a few donors, generation probabilities were computed with OLGA. TCRdb's version of the immuneACCESS table is confined to in-frame rearrangements and falls short of the full clone set. An unresolved V gene accounts for under half of the shortfall where checked; the remainder is of unknown origin. Clone size and the V and J calls come from that table; the DNA yielded D and trimming. For this sample the table gives roughly 590,000 clones, of which about 95% were detected only once. The top ten constitute less than 0.13% of the sample.

On this clone itself: Its antigen remains unidentified. Within one base of it there is no much larger clone, and no base qualities were kept.

Findings and caveats that apply to the study as a whole: Even with the large sequencing depth, rarefaction of the sorted-subset datasets indicated that sequencing was incomplete. Sampling was restricted to blood, and TCR repertoires in tissue are likely to differ from TCR repertoires in blood. Higher generation probabilities were observed for clonotypes shared by all four sorted-subset donors than for non-shared clonotypes. The genetic and exposure-history diversity represented was limited by the small number of donors. Based on pairwise subsampling, the degree of clonotype sharing among donors was expected to be affected by sequencing depth. Across a few donors, approximately 4.9% of naive CD4, around 3.3% of naive CD8, 2.3% of memory CD4, and roughly 0.41% of memory CD8 clonotypes were shared. Estimated clonotype richness was generally larger for naive than for memory subsets.

The receptor was derived from a woman between 25 and 40 years old in good health. This receptor chain uses TRBV5-8 and TRBJ2-7; tentative D gene TRBD1, with 6 bases matching. The source material was naive CD8+ T cells sorted from blood. The cell subset or site label here, explained by the study, means: CD45RA+CCR7+. The sequence in DNA is TGTGCCAGCAGAGGACGGGACATTGTACAGTACTTC. It translates to CASRGRDIVQYF.